The clone carrying this TCR beta chain was observed many times. The antigen is not known. The sample comes from a study of T-cell memory formation after mild COVID-19. Findings and caveats of the study: Some SARS-CoV-2-responding clones were already detected in memory before infection.

This CDR3 is built from 16 residues. The germline CDR1 and CDR2 sequences are SGHVS and FNYEAQ. Trimming cost V 0 bases and J 6 bases; bases outside gene matches: 8. TCRalpha and TCRbeta libraries used 5'RACE with constant-segment primers and UMIs. TCRdb re-called the 5' RACE reads through MiXCR, storing one row per CDR3 protein. The data contain approximately 150,000 distinct CDR3 sequences, 6% to 6.5% of them seen just once; the ten biggest clones take up approximately 2.1%. The chain combines TRBV7-6 with TRBJ2-7; 10 nucleotides line up with TRBD1. Sequencing was carried out using PBMCs or a T cell subset sorted from them (not recorded which). The clonotype was recovered from an adult woman who had mild COVID-19 (a few samples of this study predate the infection). Cell type and time point are not known. The chain's CDR3 is CASSLASPTGGSEQYF. The CDR3 DNA is TGTGCCAGCAGCTTAGCCTCCCCGACAGGGGGCAGCGAGCAGTACTTC.